This T cell receptor (beta chain) was captured in a study of blood T cell repertoires in COVID-19. The CDR3 runs 14 residues. Germline V gene sequence: CDR1 MNHNY, CDR2 SVGAGI (reference sequence). Data came from immunoSEQ multiplex PCR; TCRdb stores just in-frame clones and leaves some out. The sample includes approximately 77,000 clones, roughly 85% of them seen just once. On this clone itself: The junction shows a germline mismatch at one end, possibly a read error.

V usage is TRBV6-6 and J usage is TRBJ2-7, with D maybe TRBD1 (6 bases). The sample was peripheral blood. The TCR sequence derives from a man aged 45 to 65 with COVID-19, enrolled during active disease. The CDR3 bases are TGTGTCAGCAGTTACTGGGGGACACCCTACGAGCAGTACTTC. It codes for CVSSYWGTPYEQYF.